Following are 9 T cell receptor beta chains from one sample sequenced in a study of blood T cell repertoires in COVID-19 (dated by TCRdb to 2018 to 2020). Receptor libraries were prepared by the immunoSEQ multiplex PCR assay. TCRdb stores this immuneACCESS table with in-frame sequences only. Part of the clones is absent; in the studies checked, under half of the shortfall reflects unresolved V genes, and no reason is known for the rest. The sample data list some 300,000 clones, and around 92% of these were observed just once. The top ten hold 1.8% of the sample. The sequencing input was peripheral blood. These receptors were taken from a woman in her 30s with COVID-19, enrolled during active disease.

The chain couples TRBV7-8 to TRBJ1-4; D not resolved. V was trimmed by 4 bases and J by 8 bases, leaving 14 bases between them. Germline loops: CDR1 SGHVS, CDR2 FQNEAQ. The CDR3 has 14 residues. The CDR3 nucleotides are TGTGCCAGCAGCTACGGAGGGCTAAGCGAAAAACTGTTTTTT. This gives the protein CASSYGGLSEKLFF.

The V gene is TRBV9, the J gene TRBJ1-2, with D perhaps matching TRBD1 (5 bases). The CDR3 loop spans 11 amino acids. V lost 3 bases and J lost 6, with 6 bases in between. The germline CDR1 and CDR2 sequences are SGDLS and YYNGEE. The DNA of the CDR3 is TGTGCCAGCAGCGCCAGGGATGGCTACACCTTC. It codes for CASSARDGYTF.

The CDR3 loop reads CASRKQGDTEAFF. DNA of the CDR3: TGTGCCAGCAGAAAACAGGGGGACACTGAAGCTTTCTTT. The gene calls are TRBV2 and TRBJ1-1; 8 nucleotides agree with TRBD1. The length of the CDR3 is 13 residues. V lost 6 bases and J lost 3; bases outside the gene matches: 3. Per the germline V gene, CDR1 is SNHLY and CDR2 is FYNNEI.

The J gene is TRBJ2-2, the V gene TRBV19; 8 bases are a match to TRBD1. In germline, CDR1 is LNHDA, CDR2 SQIVND (reference sequence). With V trimmed by 4 bases and J by 3 bases, 4 bases remained unmatched. The CDR3 covers 15 residues. This chain's CDR3 is CASSTDRGHTGELFF. The CDR3, as DNA: TGTGCCAGTAGTACTGACAGGGGTCACACCGGGGAGCTGTTTTTT. The full variable domain, completed using reference TRBV19 and TRBJ2-2, is DGGITQSPKYLFRKEGQNVTLSCEQNLNHDAMYWYRQDPGQGLRLIYYSQIVNDFQKGDIAEGYSVSREKKESFPLTVTSAQKNPTAFYLCASSTDRGHTGELFFGEGSRLTVL.

This clone is a singleton in its sample. In the same sample, other DNA sequences code for this CDR3. The chain combines TRBV7-2 with TRBJ1-2; 7 bases align to TRBD1. V gave up 1 base and J gave up 5 bases; unmatched junction bases: 1. The V gene's germline CDR1 is SGHTA and CDR2 FQGNSA. CDR3 length: 13 residues. CDR3 protein: CASSLGRGYGYTF. Written as DNA, the CDR3 is TGTGCCAGCAGCTTAGGCAGGGGGTATGGCTACACCTTC.

The J gene is TRBJ1-5, the V gene TRBV28; 8 nucleotides match TRBD1. The CDR3 totals 15 residues. Per the germline V gene, CDR1 is MDHEN and CDR2 is SYDVKM. Trimming took 5 bases from V and 5 from J; bases not matched to a gene: 8. CDR3 sequence reads: CASSPDRGPYQPQHF. The CDR3 region has the DNA TGTGCCAGCAGTCCCGACAGGGGCCCCTATCAGCCCCAGCATTTT.

CDR3 sequence reads: CASSRAAGAPGQETQYF. In nucleotides, the CDR3 is TGTGCCAGCAGCCGAGCGGCGGGGGCGCCGGGCCAAGAGACCCAGTACTTC. The chain carries TRBV5-4 and TRBJ2-5; tentatively, D is TRBD2 (7 bases). This CDR3 has 17 amino acids. The germline gives CDR1 SGHNT, CDR2 YYREEE (reference sequence). Trimming left V 4 bases short and J 1 base short, with 20 bases between.

The V and J genes are TRBV28 and TRBJ2-2; 9 bases fit TRBD2. The germline gives CDR1 MDHEN, CDR2 SYDVKM. The CDR3 is made up of 15 amino acids. Trimming removed 6 bases from V and 1 base from J; junction bases left unmatched: 3. The CDR3 region has the DNA TGTGCCAGCAGGGTAGCGGGGGTGAACACCGGGGAGCTGTTTTTT. Amino acids: CASRVAGVNTGELFF.

CDR3 in amino acids: CASSSHQGALGYTF. In nucleotides, the CDR3 is TGTGCCAGCAGTTCCCATCAGGGGGCGTTGGGCTACACCTTC. The rearrangement links TRBV27 to TRBJ1-2; 8 bases agree with TRBD1. The trim removed 4 bases at V and 8 bases at J, leaving 9 bases unmatched. The germline V gene encodes CDR1 MNHEY and CDR2 SMNVEV (reference sequence). This CDR3 is built from 14 residues.